This TCR beta chain was profiled in a study of T cells in Graves' hyperthyroidism and ophthalmopathy. About the study: Before treatment of any kind, peripheral blood was taken at initial diagnosis.

To note about this clonotype: Its antigen is unknown.

The CDR3 regions of TCR beta were amplified from RNA transcripts. The HTBI primer set drove a first-round RT-PCR of the TCR CDR3. TCRdb independently ran MiXCR on the multiplex PCR reads; one entry per CDR3 protein. The table shows about 300,000 distinct CDR3 sequences, with about 25% occurring only once. Trimming removed 10 bases at V and 6 bases at J, with 13 bases between. Germline V gene data show CDR1 as MDHEN and CDR2 as SYDVKM. The CDR3 covers 12 residues. General study points: Using 13 V-J features, a model discriminated ophthalmopathy from stable hyperthyroidism.

The sample was blood. This sequence originates from a man in his forties with Graves' hyperthyroidism that later progressed to Graves' ophthalmopathy. V is TRBV28 and J is TRBJ1-5; no reliable D call. The CDR3 protein is CANGPERQPQHF. The CDR3 bases are TGTGCCAACGGTCCGGAGCGTCAGCCCCAGCATTTT.